This T cell receptor beta chain was retrieved from a study of CXCR3-negative and CXCR3-positive naive CD8 T cells. Study findings and constraints: Unlike memory cells, which differed, naive CXCR3-negative and CXCR3-positive cells had similar TRBV-TRBJ usage. When CXCR3-positive naive cells were set against CXCR3-negative naive cells, the former had more hydrophobic TRB CDR3s.

Preparation of TRB cDNA libraries relied on 5' RACE carrying UMI labels. TCRdb reanalyzed the 5' RACE reads and collapses them to one entry per CDR3 protein, without DNA. Its table records around 60,000 distinct CDR3 sequences. This CDR3 is built from 15 residues. The germline CDR1 and CDR2 sequences are MNHEY and SVGAGI. In the case of this clonotype: Its antigen is not known.

The material sequenced was naive CXCR3+ CD8+ T cells from blood. As for subset: CD45RO-CCR7+CD27+CD95- naive CD8+ T cells expressing CXCR3 (TNR3+). The chain has TRBV6-5 and TRBJ1-5; TCRdb's D gene call, TRBD1, goes unchecked for lack of DNA. The clonotype comes from a human donor in good health. Some clones in this sample may be carry-over from other donors' samples. The CDR3 sequence: CASSYSRGGNQPQHF.